These 16 T cell receptor beta chains were all obtained from the same sample, sequenced in a study of breast tumors, draining lymph nodes, adjacent tissues (TCRdb year 2016). Lymph node samples were obtained from the axillary draining lymph nodes of breast cancer patients. Libraries were prepared through multiplex PCR. The sequencer listed for this sample is Illumina HiSeq 2000. The public reads were reanalyzed by TCRdb: fastp trimming at Q25, MiXCR alignment, in-frame beta chains only. Rows with one shared CDR3 protein collapse into an entry with the most common genes and DNA. In all, the sample holds under 300,000 distinct CDR3 sequences, and 30% to 35% of those were seen once. The ten most abundant clones make up roughly 3.5% of the sample. The specimen sequenced was axillary lymph node tissue. The source is a female donor with breast cancer. Some clones in this sample may be carry-over from other donors' samples.

This clonotype was seen more than once but under ten times. V is TRBV18 and J is TRBJ1-4; D ambiguous. CDR1 is KGHSH and CDR2 is LQKENI in the germline V gene. This CDR3 has 13 residues. V was shortened by 2 bases and J by 6 bases, with 7 bases between the two germline ends. The CDR3 loop is CASSPLRDEKLFF. The CDR3 nucleotides are TGTGCCAGCTCACCATTAAGGGATGAAAAACTGTTTTTT.

This clonotype was recorded at least ten times. The V call is TRBV7-2, the J call TRBJ2-7; 8 nucleotides align to TRBD1. Germline V lookup: CDR1 SGHTA, CDR2 FQGNSA. The ends lost 7 bases at V and 6 bases at J; junction bases unmatched: 11. The CDR3 sequence is 14 residues long. The chain's CDR3 is CASNLIRGHSEQYF. CDR3 nucleotide sequence: TGTGCCAGCAACCTAATCAGGGGGCACAGCGAGCAGTACTTC.

The gene calls are TRBV11-2 and TRBJ1-5, with a possible D match to TRBD1 (6 bases). With 6 bases removed from V and 2 bases from J, the gap between germline ends came to 14 bases. This CDR3 comprises 15 residues. Germline lookup yields CDR1 SGHAT and CDR2 FQNNGV. The CDR3 DNA sequence: TGTGCCAGCAGGGTTGGACAGCAGGGCAATCAGCCCCAGCATTTT. This encodes CASRVGQQGNQPQHF. Variable domain in full (rest from reference TRBV11-2 and TRBJ1-5): EAGVAQSPRYKIIEKRQSVAFWCNPISGHATLYWYQQILGQGPKLLIQFQNNGVVDDSQLPKDRFSAERLKGVDSTLKIQPAKLEDSAVYLCASRVGQQGNQPQHFGDGTRLSIL.

Notes on this clonotype: This CDR3 is missing its conserved last phenylalanine or tryptophan, likely due to a read error. No DNA is shown, since the ends of the CDR3 on it are uncertain; the CDR3 is the one TCRdb lists. The chain is built from TRBV5-6 and TRBJ2-6. The germline CDR1 and CDR2 sequences are SGHDT and YYEEEE. The CDR3 spans 8 residues, counting both ends. CDR3 sequence: CASSLEIG.

This clonotype was seen many times. For the CDR3, the DNA is TGTGCCAGCGGTCAGGGTTGGGGGGGCTACACCTTC. Translation: CASGQGWGGYTF. The chain recombines TRBV27 with TRBJ1-2; perhaps TRBD1 as D (5 bases). The CDR3 runs 12 residues. Trimming pared 8 bases from V and 8 bases from J, leaving 15 bases between. Germline CDR1 reads MNHEY; CDR2 reads SMNVEV (reference sequence).

This clonotype was observed once. This sequence joins TRBV24-1 and TRBJ2-7, with 7 nucleotides matching TRBD2. From germline, CDR1 is KGHDR and CDR2 SFDVKD. V shed 3 bases, J shed 4 bases, and the junction held 17 bases outside the gene matches. The CDR3 is 18 residues long. The CDR3: CATSDSAGASGAVYEQYF. The DNA for the CDR3 is TGTGCCACCAGTGATAGCGCCGGGGCTAGCGGCGCTGTATACGAGCAGTACTTC.

In its sample, this clonotype was seen many times. The gene calls are TRBV10-3 and TRBJ2-7; D remains ambiguous. The V end was cut by 3 bases, the J end by 0 bases, with 12 bases between. The germline V gene has CDR1 ENHRY and CDR2 SYGVKD. This CDR3 has 15 amino acids. The CDR3 is CAISDSEGSSYEQYF. Written as DNA, the CDR3 is TGTGCCATCAGTGACTCCGAAGGTAGCTCCTACGAGCAGTACTTC.

This clonotype has at least ten counts. The genes are TRBV20-1 and TRBJ1-5; D perhaps matches TRBD1 (6 bases). CDR1 and CDR2 (germline): DFQATT, SNEGSKA (reference sequence). V lost 0 bases and J 5 bases, leaving 14 bases between the germline ends. This CDR3 region has 15 residues. CDR3 sequence: CSAREGGVGDQPQHF. CDR3 DNA: TGCAGTGCTAGAGAAGGGGGGGTAGGGGATCAGCCCCAGCATTTT.

In this sample, this clonotype turned up many times. The chain is built from TRBV7-9 and TRBJ1-3, with D maybe TRBD1 (5 bases). Looked up from germline, CDR1 is SEHNR and CDR2 is FQNEAQ (reference sequence). This CDR3 is built from 15 residues. V was trimmed by 4 bases and J by 0 bases, leaving 10 bases between them. Here the CDR3 reads CASSSDRDSGNTIYF. As DNA, the CDR3 is TGTGCCAGCAGCTCCGACAGAGACTCTGGAAACACCATATATTTT.

This clonotype was seen a few times. Given a much more abundant clone one base away, this may be a read error. The gene calls are TRBV15 and TRBJ2-5; D is uncertain. The CDR3 runs to 15 residues. Germline V gene data show CDR1 as LNHNV and CDR2 as YYDKDF (reference sequence). CDR3 loop: CATSRHTAYQEAQYF. The DNA of the CDR3 is TGTGCCACCAGCAGGCATACAGCGTACCAAGAGGCCCAGTACTTC.

This clonotype was seen ten or more times. V usage is TRBV11-2 and J usage is TRBJ1-6, with 8 bases aligning to TRBD1. The CDR3 length is 14 residues. Germline V gene sequence: CDR1 SGHAT, CDR2 FQNNGV. V shed 5 bases and J 8 bases; nucleotides not matched to a gene: 5. The CDR3 DNA reads as TGTGCCAGCAGCCGCAGACAGGGGCATTCACCCCTCCACTTT. This sequence encodes CASSRRQGHSPLHF.

This clonotype was seen repeatedly, ten times or more. This chain links TRBV6-1 with TRBJ2-5; maybe TRBD2 (5 bases). The CDR3 contains 12 residues. Between the trimmed V and J ends, which lost 7 bases and 4 bases, there was a span of 10 bases. The germline V gene encodes CDR1 MNHNS and CDR2 SASEGT. The CDR3 DNA sequence: TGTGCCAGCAAGGAGGTTCGAGAGACCCAGTACTTC. This codes for CASKEVRETQYF.

This clonotype was counted at least ten times. V and J are TRBV20-1 and TRBJ2-1; 11 bases are shared with TRBD2. This CDR3 contains 15 residues. Trimming cost V 6 bases and J 9 bases; bases outside gene matches: 13. Germline CDR1 is DFQATT and CDR2 is SNEGSKA (reference sequence). Written as DNA, the CDR3 is TGCAGTGCCTTACTAGCGGGAGCATCCAGCGGTGAGCAGTTCTTC. This codes for CSALLAGASSGEQFF.

This chain links TRBV7-2 with TRBJ2-7; possible D gene TRBD2, 7 bases. Germline CDR1 SGHTA, CDR2 FQGNSA. This CDR3 has 15 residues. V was cut by 5 bases and J by 3 bases, with 17 bases left in between. CDR3 nucleotides: TGTGCCAGCAGCCGAATGGGGGGAGGGGGCTACGAGCAGTACTTC. Translation: CASSRMGGGGYEQYF.

Points on this clonotype: The CDR3 ends on some other residue instead of the conserved phenylalanine or tryptophan, so this is likely a read error. The limits of the CDR3 on the DNA are not certain, so only TCRdb's listed CDR3 is given. The chain recombines TRBV9 with TRBJ2-1; the listed D gene, TRBD1, was not tested against the DNA. 13 amino acids form the CDR3, both terminal residues included. Germline loops: CDR1 SGDLS, CDR2 YYNGEE. The CDR3 protein is CASSPWGGGEQTL.

Only a few counts were recorded for this clonotype. The J gene is TRBJ2-7, the V gene TRBV6-1; 9 bases are a match to TRBD2. In germline, CDR1 is MNHNS, CDR2 SASEGT. After removal of 7 bases from V and 5 bases from J, the junction contained 9 bases not matched to a gene. This CDR3 region has 14 residues. CDR3 coding DNA: TGTGCCAGCAAGCGGGAGGCAGGGGCCGACGAGCAGTACTTC. This encodes CASKREAGADEQYF.